Each of the 14 T cell receptor beta chains below was sequenced from the same sample in a study of T cell responses to AZD1222 COVID-19 vaccine. Sequencing used immunoSEQ multiplex PCR; TCRdb keeps in-frame clones, though not all of them. The table records around 120,000 clones, about nine tenths of them present only once. Sample: peripheral blood, taken 28 days after the second AZD1222 dose. All receptors derive from an adult who received the AZD1222 COVID-19 vaccine.

The V call is TRBV19, the J call TRBJ1-3, with D hard to call. The CDR3 loop spans 15 amino acids. V gave up 3 bases and J gave up 0 bases, with 9 bases separating them. CDR1 LNHDA and CDR2 SQIVND come from the germline V gene (reference sequence). The CDR3 region has the DNA TGTGCCAGTAGTATCCTGCGCTACTCTGGAAACACCATATATTTT. Protein: CASSILRYSGNTIYF. The whole variable domain, remainder taken from reference TRBV19 and TRBJ1-3, is DGGITQSPKYLFRKEGQNVTLSCEQNLNHDAMYWYRQDPGQGLRLIYYSQIVNDFQKGDIAEGYSVSREKKESFPLTVTSAQKNPTAFYLCASSILRYSGNTIYFGEGSWLTVV.

The chain links TRBV6-6 to TRBJ2-7; 7 bases match TRBD1. From germline, CDR1 is MNHNY and CDR2 SVGAGI (reference sequence). This CDR3 spans 15 amino acids. With V trimmed by 2 bases and J by 2 bases, 6 bases remained unmatched. The CDR3 sequence is CASSYLTGIAYEQYF. The CDR3 DNA reads as TGTGCCAGCAGTTACCTGACAGGGATTGCCTACGAGCAGTACTTC.

A single count supports this clone. The chain uses TRBV6-6 and TRBJ2-3; TRBD2 aligns across 14 bases. V dropped 11 bases and J dropped 2; count of bases not matched to a gene: 9. The CDR3 contains 16 residues. Germline V CDR1 and CDR2: MNHNY, SVGAGI (reference sequence). The CDR3 protein is CAVERGLAGDTDTQYF. DNA for the CDR3: TGTGCCGTTGAAAGGGGACTAGCGGGGGACACAGATACGCAGTATTTT.

The CDR3 region has the DNA TGCGCCAGCAGCCCAGGGTGGGGGAATATCAACGAGCAGTACTTC. Translated, it gives CASSPGWGNINEQYF. The chain is built from TRBV5-1 and TRBJ2-7; D may be TRBD1 or TRBD2 (5 bases each). The V and J ends lost 4 bases and 5 bases respectively, with 19 bases between them. The CDR3 covers 15 residues. Germline assignment: CDR1 SGHRS and CDR2 YFSETQ.

This clone was counted once. The rearrangement links TRBV5-1 to TRBJ2-2; the D call may be TRBD1 or TRBD2 (5 bases each). The CDR3 sequence is 20 residues long. Germline V gene lookup returns CDR1 SGHRS and CDR2 YFSETQ. V lost 0 bases and J lost 0, with 21 bases in between. The CDR3 loop is CASSLARRGDGTPNTGELFF. CDR3 DNA: TGCGCCAGCAGCTTGGCCAGGAGAGGGGACGGGACGCCGAACACCGGGGAGCTGTTTTTT.

The chain combines TRBV7-3 with TRBJ2-5, with a possible D match to TRBD2 (6 bases). The V end was cut by 5 bases, the J end by 2 bases, with 15 bases between. Germline V gene lookup returns CDR1 SGHTA and CDR2 FQGTGA. The CDR3 runs 15 residues. The CDR3 bases are TGTGCCAGCAGCCCCGGAAGGGACTGGCAAGAGACCCAGTACTTC. Protein sequence: CASSPGRDWQETQYF.

The chain recombines TRBV5-4 with TRBJ2-2, with unresolved D. V lost 2 bases and J lost 0, with 5 bases in between. This CDR3 region has 14 residues. The V gene's germline CDR1 is SGHNT and CDR2 YYREEE (reference sequence). In DNA, the CDR3 is TGTGCCAGCAGCTTATCGTCGAACACCGGGGAGCTGTTTTTT. Its translation: CASSLSSNTGELFF.

The chain couples TRBV9 to TRBJ1-1, with no clear D. The CDR3 runs 15 residues. The ends were cut back, 4 bases at V and 5 bases at J, with 18 bases in the middle. Per the germline V gene, CDR1 is SGDLS and CDR2 is YYNGEE. The CDR3 region has the DNA TGTGCCAGCAGCCCTTCGGGAGGAGGTGGGACTGAAGCTTTCTTT. As protein: CASSPSGGGGTEAFF. The whole variable domain, remainder taken from reference TRBV9 and TRBJ1-1, is DSGVTQTPKHLITATGQRVTLRCSPRSGDLSVYWYQQSLDQGLQFLIQYYNGEERAKGNILERFSAQQFPDLHSELNLSSLELGDSALYFCASSPSGGGGTEAFFGQGTRLTVV.

This clone has more than one count but fewer than ten. The rearrangement joins TRBV6-5 to TRBJ2-1, with a possible D match to TRBD1 (6 bases). This CDR3 comprises 14 residues. V was trimmed by 7 bases and J by 2 bases, leaving 12 bases between them. Germline V lookup: CDR1 MNHEY, CDR2 SVGAGI. This CDR3 reads CASKEQGTYNEQFF. Written as DNA, the CDR3 is TGTGCCAGCAAGGAACAGGGAACCTACAATGAGCAGTTCTTC.

This clone occurred once. The chain uses TRBV11-2 and TRBJ2-3; no firm D call. Deletions cut 5 bases from V and 2 bases from J, with 8 bases between. From germline, CDR1 is SGHAT and CDR2 FQNNGV. The CDR3 is 13 amino acids. The DNA of the CDR3 is TGTGCCAGCAGCCCACCCCTCACAGATACGCAGTATTTT. Amino acid sequence: CASSPPLTDTQYF.

On this clone: The sample carries other DNA sequences with the same CDR3. The chain has TRBV6-2 or TRBV6-3 and TRBJ1-1; D uncertain. The CDR3 loop spans 13 amino acids. CDR1 is MNHEY, CDR2 SVGEGT, per germline. Trimming stripped 0 bases from V and 3 bases from J, with 5 bases between. The CDR3 spells CASSYSRDTEAFF. In DNA, the CDR3 is TGTGCCAGCAGTTACTCGAGGGACACTGAAGCTTTCTTT.

The chain is built from TRBV5-1 and TRBJ1-3, with a tentative D call TRBD1 (5 bases). There are 16 residues in the CDR3. Trimming stripped 2 bases from V and 0 bases from J, with 12 bases between. Germline CDR1 reads SGHRS; CDR2 reads YFSETQ. The CDR3 region has the DNA TGCGCCAGCAGCTTAGAGGGACCGAGCTCTGGAAACACCATATATTTT. This translates into CASSLEGPSSGNTIYF.

This clone has only a few counts. V gene TRBV4-2 combines with J gene TRBJ2-3; TRBD1 aligns across 8 bases. Trimming cost V 4 bases and J 0 bases; bases outside gene matches: 0. The CDR3 extends over 14 amino acids. Germline V gene lookup returns CDR1 LGHNA and CDR2 YNFKEQ. The CDR3 loop reads CASSRTGSTDTQYF. CDR3 bases: TGTGCCAGCAGCCGGACAGGGAGCACAGATACGCAGTATTTT.

The CDR3 sequence: CASSEFRTNTEAFF. In nucleotides, the CDR3 is TGTGCCAGCAGTGAGTTCAGGACTAACACTGAAGCTTTCTTT. V usage is TRBV6-1 and J usage is TRBJ1-1; D gene ambiguous. This CDR3 is built from 14 residues. Germline V lookup: CDR1 MNHNS, CDR2 SASEGT. V lost 3 bases and J 2 bases, leaving 10 bases between the germline ends.